Shown below are 9 T cell receptor beta chains from a single sample sequenced in a study of blood T cells in healthy people across ages (dated by TCRdb to about 2015). Library preparation used 5' RACE. The data were produced on an Illumina HiSeq 2500. A second roughly 7 to 11 cycle PCR used a sample-barcoded 5' primer and a J-beta primer mix. The public sequencing data were trimmed at Q25 with fastp and processed into clonotypes with MiXCR by TCRdb, which kept only in-frame beta chains. Records with the same CDR3 protein are collapsed into one entry carrying the most frequent genes and DNA. This sample is represented by about 1.4 million distinct CDR3 sequences; 59% of them were singletons. Together, the top ten hold approximately 7% of the sample. The sample was blood. Receptor source: a man between 18 and 29 years old in good health.

This clonotype has just a few counts. CDR3 coding DNA: TGCAGCTTCACCATGAACACTGAAGCTTTCTTT. It specifies CSFTMNTEAFF. This chain uses TRBV20-1 with TRBJ1-1; the D is unclear. Germline loops: CDR1 DFQATT, CDR2 SNEGSKA (reference sequence). This CDR3 has 11 amino acids.

The V gene is TRBV20-1, the J gene TRBJ2-5, with D possibly being TRBD1 or TRBD2 (5 bases each). The CDR3 sequence is 16 residues long. V lost 4 bases, J lost 2 bases, and 20 bases lay in between. Germline V gene sequence: CDR1 DFQATT, CDR2 SNEGSKA (reference sequence). CDR3 in DNA: TGCAGTGCTAATAACTTTGGGACCTCCGGACAAGAGACCCAGTACTTC. Translated: CSANNFGTSGQETQYF.

The rearrangement uses TRBV5-1 and TRBJ1-6; D gene unclear. V was pared by 6 bases and J by 1 base, with 14 bases between. Germline CDR1 is SGHRS and CDR2 is YFSETQ. The length of the CDR3 is 16 residues. The CDR3 sequence: CASKDGPLSYNSPLHF. In DNA form, the CDR3 reads TGCGCCAGCAAAGACGGGCCTTTATCCTATAATTCACCCCTCCACTTT.

The chain is built from TRBV7-9 and TRBJ2-6; D ambiguous. This CDR3 spans 14 amino acids. Germline loops: CDR1 SEHNR, CDR2 FQNEAQ (reference sequence). Between the trimmed V and J ends, which lost 1 base and 6 bases, there was a span of 7 bases. CDR3 sequence reads: CASSLGWEANVLTF. The CDR3 coding sequence is TGTGCCAGCAGCTTAGGGTGGGAGGCCAACGTCCTGACTTTC. The whole variable domain, remainder taken from reference TRBV7-9 and TRBJ2-6, is DTGVSQNPRHKITKRGQNVTFRCDPISEHNRLYWYRQTLGQGPEFLTYFQNEAQLEKSRLLSDRFSAERPKGSFSTLEIQRTEQGDSAMYLCASSLGWEANVLTFGAGSRLTVL.

In nucleotides, the CDR3 is TGTGCCAGCAGCCCCATCCCTGGAATCAGCCAACAGCCCCAGCATTTT. Translating gives CASSPIPGISQQPQHF. V is TRBV27 and J is TRBJ1-5; D unclear. V lost 6 bases to trimming and J lost 7 bases, with 22 bases between them. The CDR3 has 16 residues. Germline V gene lookup returns CDR1 MNHEY and CDR2 SMNVEV (reference sequence).

The chain carries TRBV4-1 and TRBJ2-5; 9 nucleotides match TRBD2. Germline assignment: CDR1 MGHRA and CDR2 YSYEKL. The ends lost 1 base at V and 2 bases at J; junction bases unmatched: 14. The CDR3 is made up of 19 amino acids. CDR3 coding DNA: TGCGCCAGCAGCCAAGCCCCCGGACTAGCGCGATCGGGACAAGAGACCCAGTACTTC. As protein: CASSQAPGLARSGQETQYF.

The chain combines TRBV4-2 with TRBJ2-7, with D perhaps being TRBD1 or TRBD2 (5 bases each). The length of the CDR3 is 18 residues. Deletions cut 2 bases from V and 2 bases from J, with 22 bases between. Germline V gene sequence: CDR1 LGHNA, CDR2 YNFKEQ. CDR3 sequence (DNA): TGTGCCAGCAGCCAATCGGAATACCGGGACGTGGGGACCTACGAGCAGTACTTC. Translated, it gives CASSQSEYRDVGTYEQYF.

This clonotype was recorded a few times. This chain connects TRBV6-6 to TRBJ2-7; D gene uncertain. The CDR3 sequence is 16 residues long. Trimming removed 0 bases at V and 3 bases at J, with 15 bases between. CDR1 and CDR2 from the germline V gene are MNHNY and SVGAGI (reference sequence). The CDR3 DNA reads as TGTGCCAGCAGTTACTCGCCCGTGACAACCTTCTACGAGCAGTACTTC. Its protein product is CASSYSPVTTFYEQYF.

This chain connects TRBV12-3 or TRBV12-4 to TRBJ2-6; tentatively, D is TRBD2 (6 bases). Trimming stripped 3 bases from V and 0 bases from J, with 9 bases between. The CDR3 contains 16 residues. CDR3 DNA sequence: TGTGCCAGCAGTTTTGGGGGGAGCTCTGGGGCCAACGTCCTGACTTTC. Its translation: CASSFGGSSGANVLTF.